This T cell receptor beta chain is drawn from a study of blood T cell repertoires in COVID-19. Study at large: Italy, Spain and the United States were the sources of the convalescent and acute COVID-19 samples.

Per the study methods: For nucleated cells, counts were estimated from reference gene primer amplification. Using immunoSEQ multiplex PCR, the repertoire was profiled, and TCRdb retains in-frame clones only, with some absent. V and J calls and clone size are as listed in that table; D and trimming were resolved from the DNA. This table has around 200,000 clones, about four fifths appearing once. Germline-derived CDR1 and CDR2 are SGHTA and FQGNSA. CDR3 size: 14 residues. Trimming cost V 7 bases and J 2 bases; bases outside gene matches: 4. The sample taken for sequencing was peripheral blood. The clonotype comes from a human donor in a cohort sampled during active COVID-19. The chain has TRBV7-2 and TRBJ2-5; 10 bases agree with TRBD1. The CDR3 DNA sequence: TGTGCCAGCACCGTGGACAGGGGGCAAGAGACCCAGTACTTC. Residues: CASTVDRGQETQYF.